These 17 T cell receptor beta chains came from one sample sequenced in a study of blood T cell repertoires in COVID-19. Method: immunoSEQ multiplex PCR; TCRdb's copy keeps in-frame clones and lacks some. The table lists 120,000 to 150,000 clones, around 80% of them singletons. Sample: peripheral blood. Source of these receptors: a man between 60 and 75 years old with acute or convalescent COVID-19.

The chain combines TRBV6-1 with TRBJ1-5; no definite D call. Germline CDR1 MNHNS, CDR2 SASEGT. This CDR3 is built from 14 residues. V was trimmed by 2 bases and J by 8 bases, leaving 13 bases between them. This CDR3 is CASSESGPREPQHF. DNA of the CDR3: TGTGCCAGCAGTGAATCCGGACCGCGGGAGCCCCAGCATTTT.

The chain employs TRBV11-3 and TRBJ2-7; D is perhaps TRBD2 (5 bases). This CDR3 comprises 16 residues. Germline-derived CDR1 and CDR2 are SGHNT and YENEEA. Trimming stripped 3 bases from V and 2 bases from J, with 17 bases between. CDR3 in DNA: TGTGCCAGCAGCTTGGTAGTCGGAGGTAGGACCTACGAGCAGTACTTC. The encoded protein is CASSLVVGGRTYEQYF.

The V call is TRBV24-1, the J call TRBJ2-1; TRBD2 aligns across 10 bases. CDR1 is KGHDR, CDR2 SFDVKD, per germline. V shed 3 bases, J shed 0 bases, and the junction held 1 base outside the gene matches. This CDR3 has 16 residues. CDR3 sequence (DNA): TGTGCCACCAGTGATCGGACTAGCGGCTCCTACAATGAGCAGTTCTTC. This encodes CATSDRTSGSYNEQFF.

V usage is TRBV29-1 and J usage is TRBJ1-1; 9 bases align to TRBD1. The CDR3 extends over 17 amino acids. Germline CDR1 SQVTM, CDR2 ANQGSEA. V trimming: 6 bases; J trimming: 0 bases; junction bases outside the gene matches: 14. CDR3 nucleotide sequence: TGCAGCGTCTCTGGGGGACAGGGATTCAACATGAACACTGAAGCTTTCTTT. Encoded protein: CSVSGGQGFNMNTEAFF.

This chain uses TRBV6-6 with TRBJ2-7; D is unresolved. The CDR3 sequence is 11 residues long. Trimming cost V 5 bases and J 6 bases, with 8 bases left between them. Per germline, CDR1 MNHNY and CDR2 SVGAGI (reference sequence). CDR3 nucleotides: TGTGCCAGCAGTCTGGCGGCCGAGCAGTACTTC. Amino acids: CASSLAAEQYF.

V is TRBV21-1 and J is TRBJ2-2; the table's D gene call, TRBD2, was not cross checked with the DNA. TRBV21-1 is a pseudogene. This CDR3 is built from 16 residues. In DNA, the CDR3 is TGTGCCAGCACCCCCGGGACTAGCGGGACAAACGGGGAGCTGTTTTTT. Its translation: CASTPGTSGTNGELFF.

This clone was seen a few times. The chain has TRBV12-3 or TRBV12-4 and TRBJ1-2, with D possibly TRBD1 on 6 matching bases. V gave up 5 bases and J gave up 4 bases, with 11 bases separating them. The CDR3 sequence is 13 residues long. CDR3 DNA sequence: TGTGCCAGCAGTGCAGACAGGTTCTATGGCTACACCTTC. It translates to CASSADRFYGYTF.

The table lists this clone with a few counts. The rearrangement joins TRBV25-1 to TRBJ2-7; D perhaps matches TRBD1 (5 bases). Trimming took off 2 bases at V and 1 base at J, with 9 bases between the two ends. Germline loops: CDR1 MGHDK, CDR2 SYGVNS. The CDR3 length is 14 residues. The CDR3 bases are TGTGCCAGCAGTGAACAAACAGGTTCCTACGAGCAGTACTTC. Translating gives CASSEQTGSYEQYF.

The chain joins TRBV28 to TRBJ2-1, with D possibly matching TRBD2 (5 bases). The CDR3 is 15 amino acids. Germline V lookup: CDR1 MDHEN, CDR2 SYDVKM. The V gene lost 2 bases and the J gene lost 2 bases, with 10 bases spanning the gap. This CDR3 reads CASSLQRPTYNEQFF. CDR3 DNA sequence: TGTGCCAGCAGTTTACAGCGGCCAACCTACAATGAGCAGTTCTTC.

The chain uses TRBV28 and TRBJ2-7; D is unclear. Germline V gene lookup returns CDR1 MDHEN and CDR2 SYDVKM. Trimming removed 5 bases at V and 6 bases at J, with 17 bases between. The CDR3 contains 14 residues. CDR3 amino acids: CASSLGLPRGEQYF. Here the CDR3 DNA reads TGTGCCAGCAGTCTAGGTCTACCAAGAGGCGAGCAGTACTTC.

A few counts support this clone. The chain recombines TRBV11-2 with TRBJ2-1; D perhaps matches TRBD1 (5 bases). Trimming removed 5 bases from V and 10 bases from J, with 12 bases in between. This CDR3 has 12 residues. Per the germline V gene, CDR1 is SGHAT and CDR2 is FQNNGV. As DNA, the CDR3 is TGTGCCAGCAGCACCCGACAGTCCGAGCAGTTCTTC. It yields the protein CASSTRQSEQFF.

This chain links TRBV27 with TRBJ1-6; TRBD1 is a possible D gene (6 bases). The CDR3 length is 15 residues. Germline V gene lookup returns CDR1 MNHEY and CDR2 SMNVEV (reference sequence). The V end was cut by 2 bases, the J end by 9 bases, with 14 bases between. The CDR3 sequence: CASSLQGHSISPLHF. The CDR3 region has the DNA TGTGCCAGCAGTTTACAGGGACATTCGATTTCACCCCTCCACTTT.

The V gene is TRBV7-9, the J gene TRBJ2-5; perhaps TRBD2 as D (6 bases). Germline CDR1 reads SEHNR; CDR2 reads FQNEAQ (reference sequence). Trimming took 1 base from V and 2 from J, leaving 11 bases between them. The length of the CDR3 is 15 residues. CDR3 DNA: TGTGCCAGCAGCTTAGAGGCAGGGACTCAAGAGACCCAGTACTTC. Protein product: CASSLEAGTQETQYF.

CDR3 residues: CASSEEGVYGYTF. As DNA, the CDR3 is TGTGCCAGCAGTGAAGAGGGGGTCTATGGCTACACCTTC. This chain uses TRBV6-1 with TRBJ1-2, with D possibly being TRBD1 (6 bases). Deletions cut 1 base from V and 4 bases from J, with 7 bases between. This CDR3 has 13 amino acids. CDR1 and CDR2 (germline): MNHNS, SASEGT.

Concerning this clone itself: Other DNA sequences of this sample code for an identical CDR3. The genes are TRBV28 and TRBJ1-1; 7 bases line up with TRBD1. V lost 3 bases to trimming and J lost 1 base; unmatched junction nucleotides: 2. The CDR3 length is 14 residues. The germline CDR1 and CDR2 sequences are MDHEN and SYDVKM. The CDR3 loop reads CASSLGQRNTEAFF. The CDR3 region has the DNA TGTGCCAGCAGTTTGGGACAGAGGAACACTGAAGCTTTCTTT.

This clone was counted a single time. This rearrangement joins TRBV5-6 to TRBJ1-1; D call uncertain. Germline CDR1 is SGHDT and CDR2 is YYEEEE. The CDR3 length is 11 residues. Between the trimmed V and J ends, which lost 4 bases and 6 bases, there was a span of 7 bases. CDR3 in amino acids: CASSRRAEAFF. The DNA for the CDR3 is TGTGCCAGCAGCCGGCGGGCTGAAGCTTTCTTT.

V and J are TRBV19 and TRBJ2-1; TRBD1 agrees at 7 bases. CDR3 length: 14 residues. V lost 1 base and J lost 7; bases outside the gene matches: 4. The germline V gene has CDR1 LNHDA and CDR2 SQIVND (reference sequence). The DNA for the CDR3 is TGTGCCAGTAGTATAGCAGGGACAGCTAATGAGCAGTTCTTC. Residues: CASSIAGTANEQFF. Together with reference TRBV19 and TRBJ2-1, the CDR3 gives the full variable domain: DGGITQSPKYLFRKEGQNVTLSCEQNLNHDAMYWYRQDPGQGLRLIYYSQIVNDFQKGDIAEGYSVSREKKESFPLTVTSAQKNPTAFYLCASSIAGTANEQFFGPGTRLTVL.